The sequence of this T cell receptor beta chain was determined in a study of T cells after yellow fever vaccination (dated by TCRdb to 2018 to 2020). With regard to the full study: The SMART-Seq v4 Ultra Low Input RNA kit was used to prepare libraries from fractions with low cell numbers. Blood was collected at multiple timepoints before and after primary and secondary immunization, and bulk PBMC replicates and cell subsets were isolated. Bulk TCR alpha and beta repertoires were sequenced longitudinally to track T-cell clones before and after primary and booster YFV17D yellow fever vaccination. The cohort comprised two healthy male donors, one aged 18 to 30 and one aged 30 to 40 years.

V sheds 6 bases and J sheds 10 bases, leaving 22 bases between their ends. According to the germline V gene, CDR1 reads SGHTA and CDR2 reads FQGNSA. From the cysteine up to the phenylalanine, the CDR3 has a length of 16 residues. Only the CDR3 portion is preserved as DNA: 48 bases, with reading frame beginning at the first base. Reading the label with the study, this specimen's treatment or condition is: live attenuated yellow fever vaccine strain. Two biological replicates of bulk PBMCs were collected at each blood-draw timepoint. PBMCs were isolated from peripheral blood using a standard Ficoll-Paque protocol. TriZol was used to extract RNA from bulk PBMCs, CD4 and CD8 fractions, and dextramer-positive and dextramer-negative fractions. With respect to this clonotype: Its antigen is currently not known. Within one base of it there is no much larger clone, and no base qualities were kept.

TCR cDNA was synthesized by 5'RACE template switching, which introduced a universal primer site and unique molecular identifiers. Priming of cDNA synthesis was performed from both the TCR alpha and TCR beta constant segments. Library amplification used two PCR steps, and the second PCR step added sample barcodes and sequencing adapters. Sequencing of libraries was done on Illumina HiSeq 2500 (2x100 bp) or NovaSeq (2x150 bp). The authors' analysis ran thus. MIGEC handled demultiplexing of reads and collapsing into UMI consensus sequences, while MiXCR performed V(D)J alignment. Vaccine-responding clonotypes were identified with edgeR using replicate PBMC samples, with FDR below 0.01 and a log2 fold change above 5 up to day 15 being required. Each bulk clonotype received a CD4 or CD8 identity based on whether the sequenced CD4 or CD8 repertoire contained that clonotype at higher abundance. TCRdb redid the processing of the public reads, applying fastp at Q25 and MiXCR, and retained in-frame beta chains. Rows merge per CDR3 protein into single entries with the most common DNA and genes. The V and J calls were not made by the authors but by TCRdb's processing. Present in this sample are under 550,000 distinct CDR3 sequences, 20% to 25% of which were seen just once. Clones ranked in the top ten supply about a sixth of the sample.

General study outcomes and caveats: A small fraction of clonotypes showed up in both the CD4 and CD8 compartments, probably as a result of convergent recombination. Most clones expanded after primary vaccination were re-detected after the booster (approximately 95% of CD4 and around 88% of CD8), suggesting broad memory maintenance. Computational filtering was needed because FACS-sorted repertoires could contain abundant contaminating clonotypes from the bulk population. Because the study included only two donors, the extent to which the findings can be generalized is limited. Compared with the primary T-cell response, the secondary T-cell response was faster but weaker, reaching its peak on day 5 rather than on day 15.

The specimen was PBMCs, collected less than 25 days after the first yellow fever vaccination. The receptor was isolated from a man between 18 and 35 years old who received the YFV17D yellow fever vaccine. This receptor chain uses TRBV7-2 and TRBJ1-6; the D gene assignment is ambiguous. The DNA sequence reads TGTGCCAGCAGTTCATTCTCAACCCCCGGTGGATCACCCCTCCACTTT. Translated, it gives CASSSFSTPGGSPLHF.